These 4 T cell receptor beta chains originate from one sample sequenced in a study of identical twins. From the 5' RACE reads, TCRdb called clonotypes with MiXCR, one entry per CDR3 protein. The profile shows about 550,000 distinct CDR3 sequences, about a fifth of them singletons. The same data also contributed to another study, on yellow fever vaccine responses in identical twins.

The sample was CD4+ T cells sorted from blood. Receptors were obtained from a young woman in good health.

This chain uses TRBV11-2 with TRBJ2-5, with 10 bases aligning to TRBD1. Trimming at V came to 5 bases and at J to 4 bases, leaving 16 bases not matched to a gene. Germline CDR1 is SGHAT and CDR2 is FQNNGV. The CDR3 runs 18 residues. CDR3 sequence: CASSRPLQKTGGGETQYF. For the CDR3, the DNA is TGTGCCAGCAGCCGACCCCTACAAAAGACAGGGGGCGGAGAGACCCAGTACTTC.

This clonotype was picked up a small number of times. The rearrangement uses TRBV15 and TRBJ2-2; 12 bases agree with TRBD2. Germline V gene lookup returns CDR1 LNHNV and CDR2 YYDKDF (reference sequence). With V trimmed by 0 bases and J by 0 bases, 8 bases remained unmatched. The CDR3 covers 20 residues. As DNA, the CDR3 is TGTGCCACCAGCAGAGATCTAGGACTAGCGGGGCCAGCGAACACCGGGGAGCTGTTTTTT. As protein: CATSRDLGLAGPANTGELFF. Based on the CDR3 plus reference TRBV15 and TRBJ2-2, the full variable domain is DAMVIQNPRYQVTQFGKPVTLSCSQTLNHNVMYWYQQKSSQAPKLLFHYYDKDFNNEADTPDNFQSRRPNTSFCFLDIRSPGLGDTAMYLCATSRDLGLAGPANTGELFFGEGSRLTVL.

The chain couples TRBV5-1 to TRBJ2-7, with 7 positions matching TRBD2. The CDR3 is made up of 17 amino acids. Trimming cost V 0 bases and J 3 bases; bases outside gene matches: 12. From germline, CDR1 is SGHRS and CDR2 YFSETQ. The CDR3 region is CASSLGPLSGKVYEQYF. The CDR3 DNA sequence: TGCGCCAGCAGCTTGGGCCCCTTGAGCGGGAAGGTCTACGAGCAGTACTTC.

The rearrangement links TRBV5-5 to TRBJ2-2; 8 nucleotides match TRBD1. The CDR3 is 16 residues long. With 4 bases clipped from V and 4 bases from J, the junction kept 9 bases outside the gene matches. Germline loops: CDR1 SGHKS, CDR2 YYEKEE (reference sequence). As DNA, the CDR3 is TGTGCCAGCAGCCTAACGGGACAGGCAACCACCGGGGAGCTGTTTTTT. Amino acid sequence: CASSLTGQATTGELFF.